This T cell receptor (beta chain) was captured by sequencing in a study of T cell responses to AZD1222 COVID-19 vaccine. Study-wide context: Pooling of second doses given at about 4 or about 12 weeks was done. Notes on the study in general: Spike-specific TCRs gained breadth and depth after people received two AZD1222 doses.

Concerning this clone: Its antigen remains unknown.

This CDR3 is built from 14 residues. From germline, CDR1 is SGHKS and CDR2 YYEKEE (reference sequence). The V end was cut by 0 bases, the J end by 6 bases, with 12 bases between. Clones were sequenced by immunoSEQ multiplex PCR, and TCRdb holds only the in-frame ones, with some missing. The sample lists more than 150,000 clones, 85% to 95% occurring once. This TCR was sampled from an adult in good health. The source material was peripheral blood, sampled on day 0 of AZD1222 vaccination. The chain is built from TRBV5-5 and TRBJ1-1; maybe TRBD1 (5 bases). The DNA of the CDR3 is TGTGCCAGCAGCTTGGCGCTCGGACAACCTGAAGCTTTCTTT. This encodes CASSLALGQPEAFF.